This T cell receptor beta chain is from a study of T cell responses to AZD1222 COVID-19 vaccine (dated by TCRdb to about 2021). Concerning the study at large: TCR sequencing was performed for some 250 trial participants, of whom around 200 were given two doses of AZD1222 and about 25 were given two doses of MenACWY control vaccine. Trial participants were enrolled by age into subgroups of 18-55, 56-69 and 70-plus years, and around 150, 28 and 57 TCR-sequenced participants, respectively, were included in these subgroups.

Study-wide findings and limitations: Most participants were white British and females outnumbered males, and the authors suggested that clonal diversity may have been underestimated. Vaccine-associated CD4 TCRs spanned the whole spike protein, with dominant responses in regions 160-218 and 743-854. Because no samples from the day 14 peak response were available, repertoires could be characterized only after the peak T cell response. In the small 56-69-year group, the increase in depth fell short of significance, most likely because of low power. Reportedly, close to half of the unique spike-specific TCRs recognized epitopes lying outside the regions that are mutated in the B.1.351 and B.1.1.7 variants. After two AZD1222 doses, spike-specific TCR breadth and depth were significantly higher than at day 0 and than in MenACWY recipients. Conclusions about previously exposed vaccinees were limited because only six or seven AZD1222 recipients were SARS-CoV-2 seropositive at baseline.

The CDR3 regions of human TCRbeta chains were subjected to immunosequencing. The authors' analysis ran thus. Repertoire TCRs were checked for matches against a reference library of SARS-CoV-2-specific TCRs that had been generated using the MIRA antigen-specificity platform. Breadth meant the fraction of unique TCRs that were SARS-CoV-2-associated, whereas depth meant the fraction of total T cells that were SARS-CoV-2-associated. Using the MIRA data, each spike-specific TCR was assigned both to the spike region to which the TCR was reactive and to a CD4 or CD8 class. Log10-transformed breadth and depth values were compared by one-way ANOVA with Sidak's multiple comparisons tests. TCRdb re-hosts the immuneACCESS table, in-frame sequences only. Its copies lack some clones; in the studies checked, an unresolved V gene accounts for under half of them, and the cause for the rest is not known. V and J calls and clone size are copied from that table; D and trimming were computed from the DNA. This sample is represented by approximately 130,000 clones; about nine tenths of them were singletons. Of the sample, 8% to 10% falls within the top ten clones.

The germline V gene specifies SNHLY as CDR1 and FYNNEI as CDR2. Measured from the cysteine to the phenylalanine, the CDR3 is 16 residues long. Left in the record is the CDR3 DNA by itself, 48 bases read in frame from the first base. At the junction V is shortened by 4 bases and J by 7 bases; bases outside the gene matches: 13. The sample's time point label, decoded: about 28 days (+/-7) after the second vaccine dose. AZD1222 recipients with second doses at about 4 weeks or about 12 weeks were pooled, because spike-specific TCR depth and breadth did not differ between schedules. Samples from vaccinated people were obtained from the UK trials COV001 and COV002, which included a single-blind randomized controlled phase 2/3 trial of AZD1222 (ChAdOx1 nCoV-19) in healthy adults. Trial participant PBMC samples were collected at day 0 and day 28 after the second dose for TCRbeta chain sequencing. Points on this clone: Its antigen is currently not known. One base away there is no much larger clone; base qualities are not given.

The receptor's source is an adult who received the AZD1222 COVID-19 vaccine. Sequencing used peripheral blood, obtained 28 days after the second AZD1222 dose. Here the chain combines TRBV2 and TRBJ1-1, with TRBD1 identical over 9 junction bases. The sequenced DNA: TGTGCCAGCAGTGTGGACAGGGGCCTCCCGGCTAGTGAAGCTTTCTTT. Translation gives CASSVDRGLPASEAFF.